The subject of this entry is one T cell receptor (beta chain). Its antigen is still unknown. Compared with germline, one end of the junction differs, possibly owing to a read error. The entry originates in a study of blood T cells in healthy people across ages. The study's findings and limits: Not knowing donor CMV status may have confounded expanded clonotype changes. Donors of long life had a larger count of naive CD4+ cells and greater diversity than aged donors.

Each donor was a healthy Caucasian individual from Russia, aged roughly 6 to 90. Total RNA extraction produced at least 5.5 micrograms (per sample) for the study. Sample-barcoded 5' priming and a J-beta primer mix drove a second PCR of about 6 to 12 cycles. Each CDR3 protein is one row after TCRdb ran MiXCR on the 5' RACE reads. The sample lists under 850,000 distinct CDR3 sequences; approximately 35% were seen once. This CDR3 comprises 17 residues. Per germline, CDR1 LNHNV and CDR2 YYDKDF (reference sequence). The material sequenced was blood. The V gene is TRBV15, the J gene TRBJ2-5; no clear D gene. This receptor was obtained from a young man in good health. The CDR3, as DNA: TGTGCCGCCAGCAGAGATCTGGATTACACAATCTACAATGAGCAGTACTTC. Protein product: CAASRDLDYTIYNEQYF.